Below, 20 T cell receptor beta chains from the same sample are listed, as sequenced in a study of cytomegalovirus exposure and HLA in healthy donors. It was with 60 Vbeta and 13 Jbeta primers that the PCR ran. TCRdb's copy holds only in-frame clones and misses some; the assay was immunoSEQ multiplex PCR. The sample carries about 78,000 clones, over 60% recorded once. What was sequenced was PBMCs. The receptor set was obtained from a middle-aged woman in good health and CMV-seropositive.

This clone was found once. V usage is TRBV18 and J usage is TRBJ2-5, with TRBD2 matching over 11 bases. The V gene end was trimmed by 5 bases and the J gene end by 2 bases; junction bases not matched to a gene: 4. There are 15 residues in the CDR3. Looked up from germline, CDR1 is KGHSH and CDR2 is LQKENI. In nucleotides, the CDR3 is TGTGCCAGCTCAACCGGGACTAGCGGACAAGAGACCCAGTACTTC. It yields the protein CASSTGTSGQETQYF.

This clone showed up just once. The genes are TRBV9 and TRBJ1-1, with D possibly being TRBD1 (6 bases). Between the trimmed V and J ends, which lost 3 bases and 5 bases, there was a span of 20 bases. This CDR3 has 16 amino acids. Germline loops: CDR1 SGDLS, CDR2 YYNGEE. The CDR3 protein is CASSASYRVGGTEAFF. In nucleotides, the CDR3 is TGTGCCAGCAGCGCATCCTACAGGGTAGGGGGAACTGAAGCTTTCTTT.

The gene calls are TRBV7-9 and TRBJ2-5, with D possibly TRBD1 on 6 matching bases. V lost 1 base and J 2 bases, leaving 8 bases between the germline ends. This CDR3 region has 14 residues. CDR1 and CDR2 from the germline V gene are SEHNR and FQNEAQ (reference sequence). The CDR3 DNA follows: TGTGCCAGCAGCTTAGGGGACAAACAAGAGACCCAGTACTTC. It translates to CASSLGDKQETQYF.

The genes are TRBV30 and TRBJ2-7, with TRBD2 matching 11 bases. The CDR3 has 15 amino acids. Trimming at V came to 3 bases and at J to 0 bases, leaving 4 bases not matched to a gene. CDR1 and CDR2 (germline): GTSNPN, SVGIG (reference sequence). CDR3 nucleotide sequence: TGTGCCTGGAGAGAGACTAGCGGGAACTCCTACGAGCAGTACTTC. Encoded protein: CAWRETSGNSYEQYF.

V gene TRBV29-1 combines with J gene TRBJ1-2, with 8 bases fitting TRBD1. This CDR3 region has 13 residues. Germline-derived CDR1 and CDR2 are SQVTM and ANQGSEA. The junction had 7 bases not matched to a gene; V was cut back by 6 bases and J by 4 bases. The CDR3 reads CSVAQGGIYGYTF. The CDR3 DNA reads TGCAGCGTCGCACAGGGGGGCATCTATGGCTACACCTTC.

The chain combines TRBV19 with TRBJ1-1, with 8 bases lining up with TRBD1. Germline V gene lookup returns CDR1 LNHDA and CDR2 SQIVND (reference sequence). V lost 10 bases to trimming and J lost 7 bases; unmatched junction nucleotides: 17. The CDR3 spans 15 residues. The CDR3, as DNA: TGTGCCACCACGACCTTTTCAGGGGGCGCCTGTGAAGCTTTCTTT. It codes for CATTTFSGGACEAFF.

The rearrangement joins TRBV7-8 to TRBJ1-2; 8 nucleotides agree with TRBD1. The V gene end was trimmed by 5 bases and the J gene end by 2 bases; junction bases not matched to a gene: 7. There are 15 residues in the CDR3. From germline, CDR1 is SGHVS and CDR2 FQNEAQ. The CDR3 protein is CASSVGTGVNYGYTF. Here the CDR3 DNA reads TGTGCCAGCAGCGTCGGGACAGGTGTGAACTATGGCTACACCTTC. The full variable domain, with the rest looked up from reference TRBV7-8 and TRBJ1-2, is GAGVSQSPRYKVAKRGQDVALRCDPISGHVSLFWYQQALGQGPEFLTYFQNEAQLDKSGLPSDRFFAERPEGSVSTLKIQRTQQEDSAVYLCASSVGTGVNYGYTFGSGTRLTVV.

The J gene is TRBJ2-5, the V gene TRBV10-3, with 7 bases identical to TRBD1. The germline V gene encodes CDR1 ENHRY and CDR2 SYGVKD. V shed 4 bases, J shed 3 bases, and the junction held 5 bases outside the gene matches. The CDR3 has 14 residues. CDR3 coding DNA: TGTGCCATCAGTGTTGGCCAGGGGGAAGAGACCCAGTACTTC. This translates into CAISVGQGEETQYF.

J is TRBJ1-1 and V is TRBV7-2; the match to TRBD1 covers 12 bases. Germline CDR1 SGHTA, CDR2 FQGNSA. The V gene end was trimmed by 3 bases and the J gene end by 1 base; junction bases not matched to a gene: 0. There are 15 residues in the CDR3. CDR3: CASSLGQGANTEAFF. The CDR3 region has the DNA TGTGCCAGCAGCTTGGGACAGGGGGCGAACACTGAAGCTTTCTTT.

The CDR3 loop is CASSSSYRAGYTF. DNA for the CDR3: TGTGCCAGCAGTTCGTCCTACAGGGCTGGCTACACCTTC. The genes are TRBV28 and TRBJ1-2; D is perhaps TRBD1 (6 bases). V was pared by 4 bases and J by 7 bases, with 13 bases between. CDR1 and CDR2 from the germline V gene are MDHEN and SYDVKM. The CDR3 contains 13 residues.

The chain couples TRBV27 to TRBJ1-2, with D possibly matching TRBD1 (5 bases). The CDR3 consists of 14 residues. Germline CDR1 is MNHEY and CDR2 is SMNVEV (reference sequence). Trimming pared 1 base from V and 7 bases from J, leaving 13 bases between. CDR3 nucleotide sequence: TGTGCCAGCAGTTTATGGGCCGGCGGGGGTGGCTACACCTTC. Translation gives CASSLWAGGGGYTF.

The chain recombines TRBV10-3 with TRBJ1-1; the match to TRBD1 covers 10 bases. This CDR3 contains 15 residues. With V trimmed by 6 bases and J by 4 bases, 8 bases remained unmatched. From germline, CDR1 is ENHRY and CDR2 SYGVKD. CDR3 region: CAISTGQGSGTEAFF. As DNA, the CDR3 is TGTGCCATCAGCACGGGACAGGGGTCAGGCACTGAAGCTTTCTTT.

The V call is TRBV5-1, the J call TRBJ1-1; D possibly corresponds to TRBD1 (5 bases). Germline V lookup: CDR1 SGHRS, CDR2 YFSETQ. V was cut by 0 bases and J by 1 base, with 10 bases left in between. The CDR3 length is 15 residues. CDR3 in DNA: TGCGCCAGCAGCTTGGGGGGGGTGCGGAACACTGAAGCTTTCTTT. Amino acids: CASSLGGVRNTEAFF.

The V and J genes are TRBV29-1 and TRBJ2-2, with TRBD1 identical over 10 bases. With 5 bases clipped from V and 5 bases from J, the junction kept 8 bases outside the gene matches. The CDR3 is 15 residues long. Germline assignment: CDR1 SQVTM and CDR2 ANQGSEA. CDR3 nucleotides: TGCAGCGTTTCTGGGGGACAGGGGCCTACCGGGGAGCTGTTTTTT. Translation: CSVSGGQGPTGELFF.

The rearrangement uses TRBV7-2 and TRBJ1-5; no reliable D call. The CDR3 spans 12 residues. Germline CDR1 SGHTA, CDR2 FQGNSA. Trimming left V 4 bases short and J 10 bases short, with 11 bases between. CDR3 residues: CASSSYESPQHF. CDR3 nucleotides: TGTGCCAGCAGCTCGTATGAGAGTCCCCAGCATTTT.

This chain links TRBV19 with TRBJ2-3; D not resolved. Looked up from germline, CDR1 is LNHDA and CDR2 is SQIVND (reference sequence). The CDR3 length is 17 residues. Trimming removed 3 bases from V and 1 base from J, with 17 bases in between. The CDR3 protein is CASSMSGIRLGTDTQYF. In nucleotides, the CDR3 is TGTGCCAGTAGTATGTCAGGAATTAGGCTGGGCACAGATACGCAGTATTTT.

V usage is TRBV19 and J usage is TRBJ1-4; D might be TRBD1 (5 bases). Per the germline V gene, CDR1 is LNHDA and CDR2 is SQIVND (reference sequence). The V end lost 5 bases, the J end lost 7 bases, and 17 bases lay between the germline ends. This CDR3 has 15 amino acids. The CDR3 loop reads CASSPLARVGEKLFF. CDR3 nucleotides: TGTGCCAGTAGTCCCCTGGCCAGGGTAGGTGAAAAACTGTTTTTT.

The CDR3 DNA reads as TGTGCCAGCAGTCCGGGACAGAGGAATCAGCCCCAGCATTTT. Its protein is CASSPGQRNQPQHF. This sequence joins TRBV28 and TRBJ1-5, with 7 bases matching TRBD1. Germline V gene lookup returns CDR1 MDHEN and CDR2 SYDVKM. The ends lost 5 bases at V and 4 bases at J; junction bases unmatched: 5. CDR3 length: 14 amino acids.

The chain uses TRBV30 and TRBJ1-4; 7 bases line up with TRBD1. Trimming removed 2 bases from V and 10 bases from J; junction bases left unmatched: 10. The V gene's germline CDR1 is GTSNPN and CDR2 SVGIG (reference sequence). This CDR3 has 14 residues. CDR3 DNA sequence: TGTGCCTGGAGTACGACAGGGAGTAACGGAAAACTGTTTTTT. Protein: CAWSTTGSNGKLFF.

The genes are TRBV7-7 and TRBJ2-5, with D maybe TRBD1 (6 bases). CDR1 and CDR2 from the germline V gene are SSHAT and FNYEAQ (reference sequence). V was shortened by 1 base and J by 5 bases, with 11 bases between the two germline ends. The length of the CDR3 is 14 residues. CDR3 sequence: CASSLVGGMETQYF. CDR3 DNA sequence: TGTGCCAGCAGCTTAGTTGGGGGCATGGAGACCCAGTACTTC.